This T cell receptor (beta chain) comes out of a study of type 1 regulatory T cells (dated by TCRdb to the early 2020s). About the full investigation: An in vitro protocol by which a Tr1-enriched, alloantigen-specific CD4 T cell product named T-allo10 was generated was characterized in the study. T-allo10 was being tested clinically in patients with hematological malignancies who were undergoing allogeneic hematopoietic stem cell transplantation.

Its CDR3 holds 16 amino acids, cysteine through phenylalanine. This entry keeps only the CDR3 DNA: 48 bases, framed from base 1. V trim: 4 bases; J trim: 7 bases; unmatched bases: 16. The germline V gene yields SQVTM for CDR1 and ANQGSEA for CDR2. The sample was run on an Illumina MiSeq. In-frame beta chains were kept once TCRdb had trimmed the public reads at Q25 with fastp and called clones with MiXCR. Identical CDR3 protein sequences are pooled into one entry, listed with their most common genes and DNA. This sample lists about 62,000 distinct CDR3 sequences; approximately 60% were detected once. In total, the top ten clones hold less than 2% of the sample. General study outcomes and caveats: A more restricted TCR repertoire was observed in Tr1 cells than in non-Tr1 cells, and this restriction was interpreted in the study as alloantigen-induced clonal expansion.

As to this clonotype: What antigen it recognizes has not been identified. Per-nucleotide qualities are absent, and no much larger clonotype sits a single base away.

The chain was built from TRBV29-1 and TRBJ1-2, with 9 middle bases fitting TRBD1. The specimen was cultured non-Tr1 T cells, either the whole culture or a sorted T cell fraction (not recorded which). The sample's cell subset or site label is to be understood as: non-Tr1 population from the T-allo10 product. The sequence was collected from a human donor in good health. This receptor carries the CDR3 CSVVLGTTGGESGYTF. The nucleotides are TGCAGCGTTGTATTAGGAACGACAGGGGGGGAGAGTGGCTACACCTTC.